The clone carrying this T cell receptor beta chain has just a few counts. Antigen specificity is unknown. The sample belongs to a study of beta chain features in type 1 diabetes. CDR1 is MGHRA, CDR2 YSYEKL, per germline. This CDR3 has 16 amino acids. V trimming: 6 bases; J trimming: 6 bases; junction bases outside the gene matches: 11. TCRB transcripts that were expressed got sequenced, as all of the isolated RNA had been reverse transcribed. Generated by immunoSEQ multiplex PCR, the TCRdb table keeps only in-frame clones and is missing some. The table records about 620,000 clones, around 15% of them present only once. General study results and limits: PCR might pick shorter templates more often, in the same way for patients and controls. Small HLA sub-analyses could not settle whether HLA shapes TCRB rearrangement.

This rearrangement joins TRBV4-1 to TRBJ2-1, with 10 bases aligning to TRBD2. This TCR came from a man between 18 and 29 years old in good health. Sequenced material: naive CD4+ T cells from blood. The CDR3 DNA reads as TGCGCCAGCAGGCCTAGCGGGAGTGCCGGTATCAATGAGCAGTTCTTC. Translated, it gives CASRPSGSAGINEQFF.